This T cell receptor (beta chain) was recovered during a study of blood T cell repertoires in COVID-19. Overall study context: From T cells, B-cell-depleted T cells, or PBMCs came the material, which was cDNA or gDNA.

Assay used: immunoSEQ multiplex PCR; TCRdb lists only in-frame clones, some missing. Seen here are approximately 240,000 clones, 80% to 95% observed once, and the top ten hold approximately 2%. With 8 bases removed from V and 5 bases from J, the gap between germline ends came to 19 bases. The germline gives CDR1 MNHEY, CDR2 SVGAGI. The CDR3 runs to 15 residues. Individuals drawn from under 30 US areas were roughly 18 to 100 years old. Participants were placed into cohorts based on the clinical history they reported. Donors of Cohort 3 who recovered were those that had two negative PCRs, clearance, or symptom resolution.

This sequence joins TRBV6-5 and TRBJ2-1; D possibly corresponds to TRBD1 (6 bases). The TCR sequence derives from a woman in her late teens or twenties who had recovered from COVID-19. Specimen: PBMCs or T cells enriched from blood (not recorded which). In DNA, the CDR3 is TGTGCCAGCGCACAAAGGGGGAATCACCACAATGAGCAGTTCTTC. The encoded protein is CASAQRGNHHNEQFF.